This is a list of T cell receptor beta chains from one sample in a study of monozygotic twins with inflammatory bowel disease. TCRdb reanalyzed the 5' RACE reads, giving one entry per CDR3 protein sequence and no DNA. Here the sample table reports over 110,000 distinct CDR3 sequences. Sequencing used blood. Every receptor here comes from a human donor with ulcerative colitis or Crohn's disease, or a healthy co-twin of an affected twin (not recorded which). Both conserved end residues are part of each CDR3.

v_gene	j_gene	CDR3aa
TRBV6-1	TRBJ2-1	CASSEAWGVAGNEQFF
TRBV20-1	TRBJ1-1	CSARDATEAFF
TRBV4-3	TRBJ1-2	CASSLHRGEGNYGYTF
TRBV4-3	TRBJ1-3	CASSPLVPSGNTIYF
TRBV6-2/TRBV6-3	TRBJ1-6	CASSQNRQGGSPLHF
TRBV6-5	TRBJ2-1	CASSYRRTVSSYNEQFF
TRBV7-9	TRBJ1-2	CASSNQGAVGDGYTF
TRBV2	TRBJ2-7	CASSDRTGPYEQYF
TRBV7-6	TRBJ2-2	CASSLVQRGENTGELFF
TRBV9	TRBJ2-1	CASSGGPDNEQFF
TRBV6-2/TRBV6-3	TRBJ2-7	CASSSRRGSSYEQYF
TRBV27	TRBJ2-1	CASYRRGGQNEQFF
TRBV20-1	TRBJ1-5	CSATGTGSNQPQHF
TRBV4-3	TRBJ2-1	CASSLTGERGGPNEQFF
TRBV20-1	TRBJ2-4	CSARGKQGTSKNIQYF
TRBV7-9	TRBJ2-7	CASSLAPTVSYEQYF
TRBV6-5	TRBJ2-7	CASSYSLQGNYEQYF
TRBV13	TRBJ2-5	CASSPNLGLEETQYF
TRBV7-2	TRBJ1-2	CASSFDISGYAF
TRBV15	TRBJ2-1	CATNPSYSYNEQFF
TRBV6-2/TRBV6-3	TRBJ2-3	CASRTGLGWTDTQYF
TRBV28	TRBJ2-1	CASSRQLSNEQFF